Listed below are T cell receptor beta chains from one sample, sequenced in a study of blood T cell repertoires in COVID-19. Using immunoSEQ multiplex PCR, the repertoire was profiled, and TCRdb retains in-frame clones only, with some absent. The table records just under 150,000 clones, approximately 81% of them present only once. The sample comprised peripheral blood. The receptor set was obtained from a human donor with acute or convalescent COVID-19. The donor label of this sample is uncertain. Each CDR3 is given with its conserved first and last residue. A D gene is named only where the DNA matches it firmly. The size of a clone is reported for some rows only, either as once, few or many, or as a class for expanded clones.

V gene: TRBV5-4
J gene: TRBJ2-7
clone size: -
D gene: TRBD2
CDR3 DNA: TGTGCCAGCAGCGTAGCTAGCGGCTACGAGCAGTACTTC
CDR3 protein: CASSVASGYEQYF

V gene: TRBV7-8
J gene: TRBJ1-4
clone size: once
D gene: -
CDR3 DNA: TGTGCCAGCAGCTTAGTCCACGGGTTAGCTAATGAAAAACTGTTTTTT
CDR3 protein: CASSLVHGLANEKLFF

V gene: TRBV7-2
J gene: TRBJ1-5
clone size: -
D gene: TRBD1
CDR3 DNA: TGTGCCAGCAGCACGCGGACAGGGACGGGGCAGCCCCAGCATTTT
CDR3 protein: CASSTRTGTGQPQHF

V gene: TRBV15
J gene: TRBJ2-1
clone size: -
D gene: -
CDR3 DNA: TGTGCCACCAGCAGAGATCCCCAGGGCACTTACAATGAGCAGTTCTTC
CDR3 protein: CATSRDPQGTYNEQFF

V gene: TRBV5-1
J gene: TRBJ2-7
clone size: -
D gene: -
CDR3 DNA: TGCGCCAGCAGCTCTTTAGCGGAGCCCTACGAGCAGTACTTC
CDR3 protein: CASSSLAEPYEQYF

V gene: TRBV5-1
J gene: TRBJ1-5
clone size: -
D gene: TRBD1
CDR3 DNA: TGCGCCAGCAGCTTGGAGGGACAGGGGAGCAATCAGCCCCAGCATTTT
CDR3 protein: CASSLEGQGSNQPQHF

V gene: TRBV5-3
J gene: TRBJ2-2
clone size: -
D gene: TRBD2
CDR3 DNA: TGTGCCAGAAGCGCCCCCGGACTAGCGGGGGGAGGAGAGGGACAAACCGGGGAGCTGTTTTTT
CDR3 protein: CARSAPGLAGGGEGQTGELFF

V gene: TRBV15
J gene: TRBJ1-1
clone size: -
D gene: TRBD1
CDR3 DNA: TGTGCCACCAGCGGGGACAGGGACACTGAAGCTTTCTTT
CDR3 protein: CATSGDRDTEAFF

V gene: TRBV27
J gene: TRBJ2-1
clone size: -
D gene: TRBD1
CDR3 DNA: TGTGCCAGCACCATCCAAGGACAGGTCTCGTACAATGAGCAGTTCTTC
CDR3 protein: CASTIQGQVSYNEQFF

V gene: TRBV5-1
J gene: TRBJ1-4
clone size: -
D gene: TRBD1
CDR3 DNA: TGCGCCAGCAGCGTACGGACAGGGGAGGGTGAAAAACTGTTTTTT
CDR3 protein: CASSVRTGEGEKLFF

V gene: TRBV2
J gene: TRBJ2-5
clone size: -
D gene: -
CDR3 DNA: TGTGCCAGCAGAAGAGGAGAGACCCAGTACTTC
CDR3 protein: CASRRGETQYF

V gene: TRBV7-3
J gene: TRBJ2-3
clone size: -
D gene: -
CDR3 DNA: TGTGCCAGCAGTAGAGGCATTGAAGATACGCAGTATTTT
CDR3 protein: CASSRGIEDTQYF

V gene: TRBV5-6
J gene: TRBJ2-7
clone size: few
D gene: TRBD2
CDR3 DNA: TGTGCCAGCAGCAGGGGGACTAGGCAGGCCGAGCAGTACTTC
CDR3 protein: CASSRGTRQAEQYF

V gene: TRBV6-5
J gene: TRBJ2-5
clone size: -
D gene: -
CDR3 DNA: TGTGCCAGCAACCCCTGGGGGCCAGGGCAAGAGACCCAGTACTTC
CDR3 protein: CASNPWGPGQETQYF

V gene: TRBV7-2
J gene: TRBJ1-5
clone size: -
D gene: -
CDR3 DNA: TGTGCCAGCAGCTCGGGCGGGAGTAGGGACCAGCCCCAGCATTTT
CDR3 protein: CASSSGGSRDQPQHF

V gene: TRBV3-1/TRBV3-2
J gene: TRBJ1-3
clone size: -
D gene: TRBD1
CDR3 DNA: TGTGCCAGCAGCACGGGACAGGGGCTGGGAAACACCATATATTTT
CDR3 protein: CASSTGQGLGNTIYF

V gene: TRBV18
J gene: TRBJ1-2
clone size: -
D gene: -
CDR3 DNA: TGTGCCAGCTCACCACAGGGGGCTAACTATGGCTACACCTTC
CDR3 protein: CASSPQGANYGYTF

V gene: TRBV5-1
J gene: TRBJ1-2
clone size: once
D gene: TRBD1
CDR3 DNA: TGCGCCAGCAGCTCGGACAGGGATGTATCGAGCTCAGGTGGCTACACCTTC
CDR3 protein: CASSSDRDVSSSGGYTF

V gene: TRBV28
J gene: TRBJ1-1
clone size: -
D gene: -
CDR3 DNA: TGTGCCAGCAGGCTTCTTGGACAGTCTGAAGCTTTCTTT
CDR3 protein: CASRLLGQSEAFF

V gene: TRBV5-1
J gene: TRBJ1-1
clone size: -
D gene: TRBD1
CDR3 DNA: TGCGCCAGCAGCTTTGGGACAGGGGTGAGAAGTGAAGCTTTCTTT
CDR3 protein: CASSFGTGVRSEAFF

V gene: TRBV5-1
J gene: TRBJ2-1
clone size: -
D gene: TRBD2
CDR3 DNA: TGCGCCAGCAGCTTGGGACTAGCGGACTACAATGAGCAGTTCTTC
CDR3 protein: CASSLGLADYNEQFF

V gene: TRBV10-3
J gene: TRBJ1-1
clone size: few
D gene: TRBD1
CDR3 DNA: TGTGCCATCAGTGAAGGACAGGGGCAGGGCACTGAAGCTTTCTTT
CDR3 protein: CAISEGQGQGTEAFF

V gene: TRBV5-3
J gene: TRBJ2-5
clone size: -
D gene: TRBD1
CDR3 DNA: TGTGCCAGAAGCTTGCCGGGACAGGTTCGATTGGAGACCCAGTACTTC
CDR3 protein: CARSLPGQVRLETQYF

V gene: TRBV9
J gene: TRBJ1-1
clone size: -
D gene: TRBD1
CDR3 DNA: TGTGCCAGCAGCCCGCGACAGGGGGCTGAAGCTTTCTTT
CDR3 protein: CASSPRQGAEAFF

V gene: TRBV6-5
J gene: TRBJ1-1
clone size: -
D gene: -
CDR3 DNA: TGTGCCAGCAGTTACTCCCTCGGGAACACTGAAGCTTTCTTT
CDR3 protein: CASSYSLGNTEAFF

V gene: TRBV5-6
J gene: TRBJ2-5
clone size: -
D gene: TRBD2
CDR3 DNA: TGTGCCAGCAGCTTGAAATCGGGGACTAAAGTCGGGGCCCAGTACTTC
CDR3 protein: CASSLKSGTKVGAQYF